This record concerns one T cell receptor (beta chain) sequence. This clonotype was counted ten times or more. What this receptor recognizes is not known. Base qualities are not provided; no much larger clone lies one nucleotide away. The data originate from a study of esophageal squamous cell carcinoma under preoperative chemotherapy (dated by TCRdb to the late 2010s). With respect to the entire study: TCR repertoires were profiled in both peripheral blood T cells and tumor-infiltrating lymphocytes. Repertoires from samples collected before paclitaxel-nedaplatin therapy were compared with repertoires from samples collected after the therapy. The effects of paclitaxel-nedaplatin chemotherapy on T-cell receptor repertoires in patients with esophageal squamous cell carcinoma were assessed. Roughly five patients with primary esophageal squamous cell carcinoma were included in the cohort. What the research found in general, with its limitations: Clonotype frequencies shifted immediately and substantially under paclitaxel-nedaplatin therapy, and abundant clones were more likely to contract than to amplify. A small cohort was used, with only a few patients with esophageal squamous cell carcinoma being analyzed. Tumor-infiltrating lymphocytes after treatment appeared to come partly from peripheral T cells migrating into the tumor, rather than solely from local clonal changes. After chemotherapy, peripheral T cells showed a significant rise in TCR diversity, whereas tumor-infiltrating lymphocytes did not.

In the paper's terms, the time point label means: after preoperative PTX-NDP chemotherapy. Patients received paclitaxel-nedaplatin as preoperative chemotherapy before surgery. Libraries were built with PCR. TCRdb names HiSeq X Ten as the instrument used. TCR repertoires were characterized by high-throughput sequencing. The public reads were quality trimmed at Q25 with fastp and then assembled into clones with MiXCR by TCRdb, keeping productive beta chains. Each entry merges the rows of one CDR3 protein and shows their most common DNA and genes. This sample is represented by almost 9,500 distinct CDR3 sequences; around 48% of them were singletons. The ten largest account for 11% to 15% of the sample. This material was obtained from a patient given preoperative chemotherapy. The sequence was obtained from a human donor with esophageal squamous cell carcinoma. The donor label of this sample is uncertain.

CDR3 region: CSARDGGTSGVEQFF. The sequenced DNA is TGCAGTGCTAGAGATGGAGGGACTAGTGGGGTGGAGCAGTTCTTC. The chain uses TRBV20-1 and TRBJ2-1; 8 middle bases align to TRBD2. From the germline V gene (reference sequence), CDR1 is DFQATT and CDR2 is SNEGSKA. From the cysteine through the phenylalanine, the CDR3 covers 15 amino acids. The DNA shown is the 45-base CDR3, in frame from base 1. The germline V and J ends show losses of 0 bases and 10 bases respectively, and no gene match explains 11 bases of the junction.